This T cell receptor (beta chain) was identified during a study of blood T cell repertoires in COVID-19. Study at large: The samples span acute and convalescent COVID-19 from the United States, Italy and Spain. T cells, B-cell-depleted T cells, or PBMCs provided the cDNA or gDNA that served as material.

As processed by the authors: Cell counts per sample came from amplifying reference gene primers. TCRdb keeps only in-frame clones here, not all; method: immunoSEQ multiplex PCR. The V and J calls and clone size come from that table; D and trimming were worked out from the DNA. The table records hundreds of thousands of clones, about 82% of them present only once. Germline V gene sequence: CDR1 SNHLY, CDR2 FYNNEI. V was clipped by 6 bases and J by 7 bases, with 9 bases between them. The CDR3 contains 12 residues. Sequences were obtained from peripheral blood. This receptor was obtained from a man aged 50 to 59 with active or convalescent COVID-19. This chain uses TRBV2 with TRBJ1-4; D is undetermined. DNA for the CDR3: TGTGCCAGCAGCCGGGAGGGTGAAAAACTGTTTTTT. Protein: CASSREGEKLFF.